This TCR beta chain was identified in a study of T cells in Graves' hyperthyroidism and ophthalmopathy. General study results and limits: Blood held most thyroid clonotypes expanded above 0.001 frequency.

Trimming pared 5 bases from V and 5 bases from J, leaving 15 bases between. Looked up from germline, CDR1 is MNHEY and CDR2 is SVGEGT. The length of the CDR3 is 14 residues. Newly diagnosed hyperthyroidism, duration under 2 months, in patients aged 18 to 65. Each diagnosis drew on symptoms, thyroxine, TRAb, thyroid ultrasound and orbital computed tomography findings. Regions amplified from RNA transcripts were the TCR beta CDR3 regions. Researchers ran a first-round RT-PCR on the TCR CDR3 using the HTBI primer set. A single record per CDR3 protein comes from TCRdb applying MiXCR to the multiplex PCR reads. The sample contains around 600,000 distinct CDR3 sequences, 15% to 17% of which appear only once. With respect to this clonotype: What it recognizes is unknown.

The J gene is TRBJ2-5, the V gene TRBV6-2 or TRBV6-3; D may be TRBD2 (5 bases). The clonotype comes from a woman aged 30 to 39 with Graves' hyperthyroidism. Sequencing used blood. CDR3: CASSKPGMGETQYF. The DNA for the CDR3 is TGTGCCAGCAGTAAACCGGGGATGGGGGAGACCCAGTACTTC.